The source of this T cell receptor beta chain is a study of vaccination effects on CD4 cells after COVID-19. Study observations and caveats: Clonal contraction was marked in infection- and vaccine-induced clones late after vaccination.

Only in-frame clones appear in the TCRdb table, and some are missing; sequencing was by immunoSEQ multiplex PCR. Counted here are 70,000 or so clones, approximately 77% occurring once; the ten biggest clones make up about 1.9%. Subsequent to 10 days of culture, CD4+ T cells were isolated. The V gene's germline CDR1 is SNHLY and CDR2 FYNNEI. Trimming removed 4 bases from V and 9 bases from J, with 12 bases in between. This CDR3 comprises 13 residues. This clone has just a few counts. Its specificity is unknown. V gene TRBV2 combines with J gene TRBJ2-2, with D tentatively TRBD1 (5 bases). Specimen: CD4+ T cells from PBMCs cultured without peptide, collected before COVID-19 vaccination. This receptor was identified in a human donor who received a COVID-19 vaccine. The CDR3 DNA is TGTGCCAGCAGTGCCCTCACAGGTCGGGAGCTGTTTTTT. This codes for CASSALTGRELFF.